These 27 T cell receptor beta chains originate from one sample sequenced in a study of cytomegalovirus exposure and HLA in healthy donors. Primers included in the PCR were 60 Vbeta and 13 Jbeta primers. Profiling relied on immunoSEQ multiplex PCR, and the TCRdb table lists in-frame clones only, not all of them. Altogether some 150,000 clones are present, 76% being singletons, with the ten largest covering more than 3%. The sequencing input was PBMCs. These receptors were taken from a young man in good health and CMV-seronegative.

The CDR3 DNA is TGTGCCAGCAGCTTACAGGGGAGAAACACTGAAGCTTTCTTT. This gives the protein CASSLQGRNTEAFF. V is TRBV7-3 and J is TRBJ1-1, with D possibly being TRBD1 (6 bases). CDR3 length: 14 amino acids. CDR1 and CDR2 from the germline V gene are SGHTA and FQGTGA. V was clipped by 2 bases and J by 2 bases, with 9 bases between them.

With regard to this clone: The junction does not match germline at one end; this may be a read error. The rearrangement joins TRBV7-3 to TRBJ2-3; 10 bases map to TRBD1. Germline V gene data show CDR1 as SGHTA and CDR2 as FQGTGA. This CDR3 is 16 amino acids long. The CDR3 loop is CASSLTGTGVADTQYF. CDR3 bases: TGTGCCAGCAGCCTAACCGGGACAGGGGTAGCAGATACGCAGTATTTT.

CDR3: CASSWGGLEETQYF. The DNA for the CDR3 is TGTGCCAGCAGCTGGGGTGGACTGGAAGAGACCCAGTACTTC. This chain links TRBV5-4 with TRBJ2-5; D possibly corresponds to TRBD2 (5 bases). The CDR3 runs to 14 residues. Germline CDR1 SGHNT, CDR2 YYREEE (reference sequence). V lost 3 bases to trimming and J lost 3 bases, with 12 bases between them.

The chain carries TRBV15 and TRBJ1-2; 9 bases align to TRBD1. The length of the CDR3 is 14 residues. The trim removed 7 bases at V and 3 bases at J, leaving 6 bases unmatched. Germline values: CDR1 LNHNV, CDR2 YYDKDF (reference sequence). DNA of the CDR3: TGTGCCACCAACCCCGACAGGGGGTACTATGGCTACACCTTC. Its protein product is CATNPDRGYYGYTF. The whole variable domain, remainder taken from reference TRBV15 and TRBJ1-2, is DAMVIQNPRYQVTQFGKPVTLSCSQTLNHNVMYWYQQKSSQAPKLLFHYYDKDFNNEADTPDNFQSRRPNTSFCFLDIRSPGLGDTAMYLCATNPDRGYYGYTFGSGTRLTVV.

Only a few counts were recorded for this clone. The V gene is TRBV11-3, the J gene TRBJ2-5; 8 bases are shared with TRBD2. This CDR3 is built from 17 residues. J lost 10 bases, V lost 1 base, and 17 bases had no gene match. CDR1 is SGHNT and CDR2 is YENEEA in the germline V gene. In DNA, the CDR3 is TGTGCCAGCAGCTTAGTGTCTAGTGTGGGACTAGAAGGGAACCAGTACTTC. Translation gives CASSLVSSVGLEGNQYF.

The rearrangement links TRBV6-1 to TRBJ2-2; TRBD1 aligns across 10 bases. Germline-derived CDR1 and CDR2 are MNHNS and SASEGT. The CDR3 has 15 residues. Germline trimming cut 6 bases from V and 3 bases from J; bases unmatched to any gene: 4. The CDR3 region is CASRGQGVYTGELFF. CDR3 bases: TGTGCCAGCAGAGGACAGGGGGTTTACACCGGGGAGCTGTTTTTT.

V usage is TRBV27 and J usage is TRBJ1-1; TRBD1 matches at 10 bases. With 5 bases clipped from V and 6 bases from J, the junction kept 9 bases outside the gene matches. This CDR3 comprises 15 residues. Germline lookup yields CDR1 MNHEY and CDR2 SMNVEV (reference sequence). The CDR3 loop reads CASSPWTGGSAEAFF. The CDR3 DNA reads TGTGCCAGCAGTCCTTGGACAGGGGGAAGCGCTGAAGCTTTCTTT.

J is TRBJ2-1 and V is TRBV19, with no clear D. Germline V gives CDR1 LNHDA, CDR2 SQIVND (reference sequence). CDR3 length: 13 residues. The V end was cut by 1 base, the J end by 4 bases, with 5 bases between. The CDR3 nucleotides are TGTGCCAGTAGTATAGGTTCATACAATGAGCAGTTCTTC. It encodes CASSIGSYNEQFF.

V gene TRBV10-1 combines with J gene TRBJ2-1; D gene uncertain. Germline CDR1 and CDR2: WNHNN and SYGVQD (reference sequence). The ends were cut back, 3 bases at V and 6 bases at J, with 9 bases in the middle. The length of the CDR3 is 13 residues. The CDR3 here is CASSEHPSNEQFF. CDR3 nucleotides: TGCGCCAGCAGTGAACACCCCAGCAATGAGCAGTTCTTC.

The rearrangement links TRBV7-8 to TRBJ2-7, with D perhaps matching TRBD2 (5 bases). The CDR3 is made up of 13 amino acids. Trimming removed 2 bases from V and 4 bases from J, with 9 bases in between. Germline CDR1 SGHVS, CDR2 FQNEAQ. DNA for the CDR3: TGTGCCAGCAGCTTACCTGGCGGGTACGAGCAGTACTTC. This translates into CASSLPGGYEQYF.

Note on this clone: Other DNA sequences in the same sample also yield this CDR3. The rearrangement joins TRBV7-2 to TRBJ2-7; 7 positions agree with TRBD2. Trimming at V came to 1 base and at J to 2 bases, leaving 2 bases not matched to a gene. The CDR3 loop spans 14 amino acids. The germline V gene has CDR1 SGHTA and CDR2 FQGNSA. For the CDR3, the DNA is TGTGCCAGCAGCTTAGGCCTAGCGGCCTACGAGCAGTACTTC. It translates to CASSLGLAAYEQYF.

The rearrangement links TRBV5-1 to TRBJ2-7, with 8 positions matching TRBD1. The V gene's germline CDR1 is SGHRS and CDR2 YFSETQ. The CDR3 spans 14 residues. J gave up 7 bases and V 0 bases, and 6 bases lay outside the gene matches. The CDR3 DNA sequence: TGCGCCAGCAGCTTGGACAGGGGGTTGCGGGAGCAGTACTTC. The encoded protein is CASSLDRGLREQYF.

The rearrangement uses TRBV30 and TRBJ2-5; 9 bases fit TRBD1. Per the germline V gene, CDR1 is GTSNPN and CDR2 is SVGIG (reference sequence). Trimming at V came to 3 bases and at J to 0 bases, leaving 5 bases not matched to a gene. This CDR3 region has 15 residues. The CDR3 DNA follows: TGTGCCTGGAGCCTAGGGACAGGGAACCAAGAGACCCAGTACTTC. This sequence encodes CAWSLGTGNQETQYF.

The rearrangement joins TRBV10-3 to TRBJ1-1; TRBD1 matches 8 bases. The CDR3 covers 13 residues. Germline assignment: CDR1 ENHRY and CDR2 SYGVKD. The trim removed 6 bases at V and 7 bases at J, leaving 7 bases unmatched. Here the CDR3 reads CAIRGTGDDEAFF. CDR3 in DNA: TGTGCCATCAGGGGGACAGGTGACGATGAAGCTTTCTTT.

Comment on this clone: An end of the junction does not agree with germline; a read error may underlie this. This chain joins TRBV5-8 and TRBJ2-1, with D uncertain. Germline values: CDR1 SGHTS, CDR2 YDEGEE. CDR3 length: 16 amino acids. This CDR3 reads CVSSLAFASSYNEQFF. As DNA, the CDR3 is TGTGTCAGCAGCTTGGCCTTCGCTAGCTCCTACAATGAGCAGTTCTTC.

This clone was observed once. The CDR3 loop reads CASSRVTEGNTEAFF. The CDR3 DNA is TGCGCCAGCAGCCGAGTGACAGAAGGTAACACTGAAGCTTTCTTT. The chain has TRBV4-1 and TRBJ1-1; possible D gene TRBD1, 5 bases. Germline V gives CDR1 MGHRA, CDR2 YSYEKL. Trimming stripped 4 bases from V and 2 bases from J, with 14 bases between. The CDR3 spans 15 residues.

The V call is TRBV19, the J call TRBJ2-7; TRBD1 might be the D (6 bases). V shed 4 bases and J shed 1 base, with 11 bases lying between them. CDR3 length: 14 amino acids. Germline V gives CDR1 LNHDA, CDR2 SQIVND (reference sequence). The CDR3 nucleotides read TGTGCCAGTAGTACCCCCAGGGGTTCCTACGAGCAGTACTTC. Translation gives CASSTPRGSYEQYF.

The chain couples TRBV7-9 to TRBJ2-7; D perhaps matches TRBD1 (6 bases). The germline gives CDR1 SEHNR, CDR2 FQNEAQ (reference sequence). This CDR3 has 15 residues. Trimming took off 0 bases at V and 2 bases at J, with 11 bases between the two ends. The CDR3 sequence: CASSLAQGRAYEQYF. CDR3 nucleotides: TGTGCCAGCAGCTTAGCACAGGGTAGAGCCTACGAGCAGTACTTC.

The V call is TRBV4-1, the J call TRBJ2-5; TRBD2 agrees at 11 bases. Germline CDR1 reads MGHRA; CDR2 reads YSYEKL. V gave up 4 bases and J gave up 5 bases; unmatched junction bases: 3. CDR3 length: 14 residues. This chain's CDR3 is CASSLAGGPETQYF. In nucleotides, the CDR3 is TGCGCCAGCAGCCTAGCGGGGGGGCCGGAGACCCAGTACTTC.

The J gene is TRBJ1-5, the V gene TRBV10-2; 9 positions agree with TRBD1. With 4 bases clipped from V and 5 bases from J, the junction kept 6 bases outside the gene matches. Germline values: CDR1 WSHSY, CDR2 SAAADI. This CDR3 spans 15 amino acids. The CDR3 sequence is CASSGDREVDQPQHF. In nucleotides, the CDR3 is TGCGCCAGCAGTGGGGACAGGGAGGTTGATCAGCCCCAGCATTTT.

About this clone: The sample carries other DNA sequences with the same CDR3. The rearrangement links TRBV28 to TRBJ1-5; 7 bases are a match to TRBD1. Trimming removed 5 bases from V and 2 bases from J; junction bases left unmatched: 6. This CDR3 has 15 residues. Per the germline V gene, CDR1 is MDHEN and CDR2 is SYDVKM. In nucleotides, the CDR3 is TGTGCCAGCAGTCCGACAGGGAGTGGCAATCAGCCCCAGCATTTT. It specifies CASSPTGSGNQPQHF.

The chain couples TRBV6-6 to TRBJ1-1, with TRBD1 as a possible D gene (6 bases). The CDR3 sequence is 12 residues long. Trimming left V 2 bases short and J 11 bases short, with 12 bases between. CDR1 is MNHNY and CDR2 is SVGAGI in the germline V gene (reference sequence). CDR3 nucleotides: TGTGCCAGCAGTTACGCGGACAGTTTGGCTTTCTTT. It is translated as CASSYADSLAFF.

The table lists this clone with a few counts. The chain employs TRBV10-2 and TRBJ1-3; D is unresolved. The CDR3 runs 14 residues. CDR1 WSHSY and CDR2 SAAADI come from the germline V gene. The germline V and J ends were trimmed by 4 bases and 0 bases, with 7 bases remaining between them. Here the CDR3 DNA reads TGCGCCAGCAGTGTTTCGGGCTCTGGAAACACCATATATTTT. Its translation: CASSVSGSGNTIYF.

This clone came up once. The chain employs TRBV14 and TRBJ1-3, with D hard to call. V shed 3 bases and J shed 15 bases, with 15 bases lying between them. CDR1 SGHDN and CDR2 FVKESK come from the germline V gene. The CDR3 sequence is 12 residues long. CDR3 sequence reads: CASSQDLRPRYF. The CDR3 coding sequence is TGTGCCAGCAGCCAGGACTTGCGGCCTCGATATTTT.

The V gene is TRBV6-1, the J gene TRBJ1-2; D not certain. The CDR3 spans 12 residues. V lost 5 bases to trimming and J lost 4 bases, with 8 bases between them. Germline values: CDR1 MNHNS, CDR2 SASEGT. CDR3: CASSTHTYGYTF. The CDR3 DNA sequence: TGTGCCAGCAGTACTCATACCTATGGCTACACCTTC.

The chain combines TRBV7-2 with TRBJ2-1; a possible D gene is TRBD2 (5 bases). Trimming stripped 8 bases from V and 2 bases from J, with 10 bases between. Per the germline V gene, CDR1 is SGHTA and CDR2 is FQGNSA. The CDR3 covers 13 residues. CDR3: CASAGVTYNEQFF. CDR3 nucleotide sequence: TGTGCCAGCGCCGGGGTTACCTACAATGAGCAGTTCTTC.

The rearrangement uses TRBV7-9 and TRBJ2-1; TRBD1 is a possible D gene (5 bases). Between the trimmed V and J ends, which lost 5 bases and 4 bases, there was a span of 15 bases. The CDR3 has 15 amino acids. Germline V CDR1 and CDR2: SEHNR, FQNEAQ (reference sequence). DNA of the CDR3: TGTGCCAGCAGCCAGACAGTGTCTCAGTACAATGAGCAGTTCTTC. Its protein product is CASSQTVSQYNEQFF.